Shown below are 12 T cell receptor beta chains from a single sample sequenced in a study of blood T cell repertoires in COVID-19. Assay: immunoSEQ multiplex PCR; the TCRdb copy retains only in-frame clones and omits some. The sample has some 87,000 clones; roughly 77% are singletons. Sequenced material: peripheral blood. These receptors all come from a human donor in a cohort sampled during active COVID-19.

The genes are TRBV5-5 and TRBJ2-7; weak D call: TRBD2 (6 bases). Germline V CDR1 and CDR2: SGHKS, YYEKEE (reference sequence). V lost 4 bases, J lost 7 bases, and 15 bases lay in between. The CDR3 sequence is 13 residues long. The CDR3 loop reads CASSLFPGGEQYF. The CDR3 DNA reads as TGTGCCAGCAGCCTTTTTCCTGGGGGGGAGCAGTACTTC.

The CDR3 DNA reads as TGTGCCAGCAGTTTTTTGGGGGGGAGTCAGCCCCAGCATTTT. Its translation: CASSFLGGSQPQHF. The chain employs TRBV28 and TRBJ1-5, with D possibly TRBD1 on 5 matching bases. The germline CDR1 and CDR2 sequences are MDHEN and SYDVKM. V was pared by 3 bases and J by 6 bases, with 12 bases between. CDR3 size: 14 residues.

V usage is TRBV19 and J usage is TRBJ1-1; maybe TRBD1 (6 bases). Germline V gene data show CDR1 as LNHDA and CDR2 as SQIVND (reference sequence). V lost 1 base and J 6 bases, leaving 12 bases between the germline ends. The CDR3 totals 14 residues. CDR3: CASSIATGRAEAFF. In nucleotides, the CDR3 is TGTGCCAGTAGTATAGCGACAGGCCGGGCTGAAGCTTTCTTT.

The chain is built from TRBV6-5 and TRBJ2-3, with 9 bases aligning to TRBD2. Germline CDR1 is MNHEY and CDR2 is SVGAGI. J lost 9 bases, V lost 7 bases, and 2 bases had no gene match. The CDR3 sequence is 11 residues long. The DNA of the CDR3 is TGTGCCAGCACCGGACTAGCGACGCAGTATTTT. Translating gives CASTGLATQYF.

The rearrangement links TRBV6-5 to TRBJ2-5, with D maybe TRBD1 (6 bases). V shed 2 bases and J shed 5 bases, with 15 bases lying between them. In germline, CDR1 is MNHEY, CDR2 SVGAGI. CDR3 length: 15 amino acids. The CDR3 nucleotides read TGTGCCAGCAGTTACGGACTGGGGGCCGGGGAGACCCAGTACTTC. Residues: CASSYGLGAGETQYF.

This chain uses TRBV6-4 with TRBJ1-1, with TRBD1 matching 7 bases. V was pared by 6 bases and J by 4 bases, with 14 bases of the junction left unmatched. The CDR3 extends over 16 amino acids. The germline V gene has CDR1 MRHNA and CDR2 SNTAGT. CDR3 loop: CASSLDRDWVGTEAFF. DNA of the CDR3: TGTGCCAGCAGCCTAGACAGGGATTGGGTGGGCACTGAAGCTTTCTTT.

The chain joins TRBV4-1 to TRBJ2-7, with TRBD1 matching 10 bases. This CDR3 is 16 amino acids long. CDR1 MGHRA and CDR2 YSYEKL come from the germline V gene. Germline trimming cut 2 bases from V and 4 bases from J; bases unmatched to any gene: 8. CDR3 loop: CASSQRQGAPPYEQYF. CDR3 coding DNA: TGCGCCAGCAGCCAAAGACAGGGGGCCCCGCCTTACGAGCAGTACTTC.

CDR3 coding DNA: TGTGCCAGCAGCCGGGACAGGGAAGTACACGAGCAGTACTTC. Translated: CASSRDREVHEQYF. The J gene is TRBJ2-7, the V gene TRBV5-6, with 9 bases lining up with TRBD1. The CDR3 is 14 amino acids. Germline V gives CDR1 SGHDT, CDR2 YYEEEE. V lost 4 bases, J lost 5 bases, and 7 bases stayed unmatched.

The CDR3, as DNA: TGTGCCAGTAGGACCCGACAGGGCACCAGAGATACGCAGTATTTT. Protein: CASRTRQGTRDTQYF. The chain combines TRBV19 with TRBJ2-3; 7 bases are a match to TRBD1. This CDR3 is 15 amino acids long. Germline assignment: CDR1 LNHDA and CDR2 SQIVND (reference sequence). The V gene end was trimmed by 6 bases and the J gene end by 5 bases; junction bases not matched to a gene: 11.

This clone was found once. V usage is TRBV18 and J usage is TRBJ1-4; 7 bases are a match to TRBD1. Trimming took 4 bases from V and 4 from J; bases not matched to a gene: 6. The CDR3 consists of 15 residues. Per the germline V gene, CDR1 is KGHSH and CDR2 is LQKENI. Here the CDR3 reads CASSRRTGLNEKLFF. DNA for the CDR3: TGTGCCAGCTCACGGAGGACAGGCCTTAATGAAAAACTGTTTTTT.

V usage is TRBV3-1 (or the pseudogene TRBV3-2) and J usage is TRBJ1-6; D gene ambiguous. This CDR3 spans 14 amino acids. V was cut by 1 base and J by 8 bases, with 9 bases left in between. The germline V gene encodes CDR1 LGHDT and CDR2 YNNKEL (reference sequence). CDR3: CASSQAVADSPLHF. CDR3 coding DNA: TGTGCCAGCAGCCAAGCGGTGGCGGATTCACCCCTCCACTTT.

The chain joins TRBV5-1 to TRBJ2-1; TRBD1 agrees at 8 bases. Trimming cost V 4 bases and J 8 bases; bases outside gene matches: 8. CDR3 length: 14 residues. CDR1 SGHRS and CDR2 YFSETQ come from the germline V gene. The CDR3 nucleotides are TGCGCCAGCAGCGTCCGGGACAGGTACTATGAGCAGTTCTTC. This encodes CASSVRDRYYEQFF.